This TCR beta chain was obtained from a study of T cells in women clearing cervical HPV infection. Study at large: Cases were women with histologically confirmed HPV16-related CIN3 or worse, including a couple of invasive cancers.

Here immunoSEQ multiplex PCR was the method, and the copy in TCRdb shows in-frame clones only, minus some. The sample has 20,000 to 25,000 clones; the top ten hold under 3.5%. This CDR3 has 16 amino acids. V shed 0 bases and J shed 5 bases, with 14 bases lying between them. The germline CDR1 and CDR2 sequences are SGHNT and YYREEE (reference sequence). Notes on this clone: The missing CDR3 end, 3 residues past where the read stops, is filled in from the germline J gene.

The sequence came from a woman between 18 and 75 years old with a cervical HPV16 infection that either progressed to CIN3+ or cleared (not recorded which). What was sequenced was blood buffy coat. The chain links TRBV5-4 to TRBJ1-4, with D uncertain. The sequenced CDR3 bases are TGTGCCAGCAGCTTGGAGGTCGGGGAAGGGAATGAAAAA. This gives the protein CASSLEVGEGNEK. The whole CDR3 protein is CASSLEVGEGNEKLFF.